This T cell receptor (beta chain) was sequenced for a study of identical twins. Study conclusions and caveats: Out-of-frame TCR alpha sharing in monozygotic twins exceeded recombination model predictions. The more abundant beta clonotypes in cord blood had fewer insertions, and memory repertoires did not show this.

Each donor (without exception) was a healthy Caucasian. The CDR3 sequence is 15 residues long. Trimming removed 6 bases from V and 5 bases from J, with 22 bases in between. CDR1 SQVTM and CDR2 ANQGSEA come from the germline V gene. This clonotype was recorded many times. The antigen remains undetermined. Unique molecular identifiers were in the cDNA, with template-switch universal primer binding. MiXCR was run by TCRdb on the 5' RACE reads, yielding one entry per CDR3 protein. Among more than 400,000 distinct CDR3 sequences listed, over 12% were seen once. This sample was also put to use in a study of yellow fever vaccine responses in identical twins.

The rearrangement uses TRBV29-1 and TRBJ2-5, with D tentatively TRBD1 (6 bases). Sequences were obtained from CD4+ T cells sorted from blood. This sequence originates from a woman between 18 and 30 years old in good health. The CDR3: CSVTPSQGLGETQYF. In nucleotides, the CDR3 is TGCAGCGTAACCCCCTCGCAGGGGCTGGGGGAGACCCAGTACTTC.